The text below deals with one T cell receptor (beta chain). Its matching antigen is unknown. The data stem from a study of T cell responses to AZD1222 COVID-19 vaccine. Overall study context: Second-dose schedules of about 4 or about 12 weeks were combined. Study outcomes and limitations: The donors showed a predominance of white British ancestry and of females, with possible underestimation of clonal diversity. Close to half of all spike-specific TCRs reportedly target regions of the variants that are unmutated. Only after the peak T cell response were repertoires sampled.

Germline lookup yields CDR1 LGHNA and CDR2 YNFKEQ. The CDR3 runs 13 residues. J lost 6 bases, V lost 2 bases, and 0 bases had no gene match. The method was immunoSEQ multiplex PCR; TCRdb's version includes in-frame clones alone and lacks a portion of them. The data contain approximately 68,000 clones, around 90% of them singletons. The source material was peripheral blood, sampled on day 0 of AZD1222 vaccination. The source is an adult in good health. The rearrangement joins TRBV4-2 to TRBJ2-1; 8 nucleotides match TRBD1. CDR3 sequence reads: CASSQTGGNEQFF. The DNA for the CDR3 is TGTGCCAGCAGCCAAACAGGGGGCAATGAGCAGTTCTTC.